This section outlines one TCR beta chain sequence together with its context. Its cognate antigen is unknown. The germline gives CDR1 SQVTM, CDR2 ANQGSEA. J lost 1 base, V lost 3 bases, and 10 bases had no gene match. This CDR3 comprises 17 residues. This record belongs to a study of STAT3 mutations in large granular lymphocyte leukemia. The overall study: Among longitudinally sequenced T-LGLL patients, roughly half had canonical activating STAT3 mutations detected. Around two fifths of treated T-LGLL patients showed hematologic response to immunosuppression. General study results and limits: Every T-LGLL patient had at least one immunodominant TCRbeta clonotype.

Some clones are missing from TCRdb's copy, which holds only in-frame ones; the method was immunoSEQ multiplex PCR. The data show around 5,400 clones, with 46% seen just once and approximately 56% held by the top ten. The clonotype comes from a woman in her sixties or seventies with T-cell large granular lymphocyte leukemia. Some clones in this sample may be carry-over from other donors' samples. This sequence joins TRBV29-1 and TRBJ2-7, with 12 positions matching TRBD1. The sequenced sample consisted of peripheral blood mononuclear cells. Here the CDR3 reads CSVDGGTGGVRSYEQYF. CDR3 coding DNA: TGCAGCGTTGATGGGGGGACAGGGGGCGTCCGATCCTACGAGCAGTACTTC.